The clone carrying this TCR beta chain has only a few counts. Its antigen is unknown. This sample was taken from a study of blood T cells in healthy people across ages. The ends lost 5 bases at V and 5 bases at J; junction bases unmatched: 9. Germline CDR1 reads SGHTA; CDR2 reads FQGNSA. The CDR3 length is 15 residues. PCR was performed a second time for about 7 to 12 cycles using a sample-barcoded 5' primer and a J-beta primer mix. A minimum of 2.5 million CDR3-containing paired-end reads was obtained for each sample. TCRdb reprocessed the 5' RACE reads via MiXCR and lists one record per CDR3 protein. The repertoire holds 1.5 million to 2 million distinct CDR3 sequences, with 30% to 40% as singletons. Findings and caveats of the study: PBMC samples, being unsorted, prevented any conclusive comparison of naive and antigen-experienced cells. Donor CMV status, an unknown factor, possibly confounded changes in expanded clonotypes.

The specimen sequenced was blood. The sequence came from a human donor in good health. This chain connects TRBV7-2 to TRBJ2-1, with TRBD2 matching 7 bases. In DNA form, the CDR3 reads TGTGCCAGCAGCATGGTAGCGGGTGAACACAATGAGCAGTTCTTC. It specifies CASSMVAGEHNEQFF. Drawing the rest from reference TRBV7-2 and TRBJ2-1, the complete variable domain is GAGVSQSPSNKVTEKGKDVELRCDPISGHTALYWYRQSLGQGLEFLIYFQGNSAPDKSGLPSDRFSAERTGGSVSTLTIQRTQQEDSAVYLCASSMVAGEHNEQFFGPGTRLTVL.